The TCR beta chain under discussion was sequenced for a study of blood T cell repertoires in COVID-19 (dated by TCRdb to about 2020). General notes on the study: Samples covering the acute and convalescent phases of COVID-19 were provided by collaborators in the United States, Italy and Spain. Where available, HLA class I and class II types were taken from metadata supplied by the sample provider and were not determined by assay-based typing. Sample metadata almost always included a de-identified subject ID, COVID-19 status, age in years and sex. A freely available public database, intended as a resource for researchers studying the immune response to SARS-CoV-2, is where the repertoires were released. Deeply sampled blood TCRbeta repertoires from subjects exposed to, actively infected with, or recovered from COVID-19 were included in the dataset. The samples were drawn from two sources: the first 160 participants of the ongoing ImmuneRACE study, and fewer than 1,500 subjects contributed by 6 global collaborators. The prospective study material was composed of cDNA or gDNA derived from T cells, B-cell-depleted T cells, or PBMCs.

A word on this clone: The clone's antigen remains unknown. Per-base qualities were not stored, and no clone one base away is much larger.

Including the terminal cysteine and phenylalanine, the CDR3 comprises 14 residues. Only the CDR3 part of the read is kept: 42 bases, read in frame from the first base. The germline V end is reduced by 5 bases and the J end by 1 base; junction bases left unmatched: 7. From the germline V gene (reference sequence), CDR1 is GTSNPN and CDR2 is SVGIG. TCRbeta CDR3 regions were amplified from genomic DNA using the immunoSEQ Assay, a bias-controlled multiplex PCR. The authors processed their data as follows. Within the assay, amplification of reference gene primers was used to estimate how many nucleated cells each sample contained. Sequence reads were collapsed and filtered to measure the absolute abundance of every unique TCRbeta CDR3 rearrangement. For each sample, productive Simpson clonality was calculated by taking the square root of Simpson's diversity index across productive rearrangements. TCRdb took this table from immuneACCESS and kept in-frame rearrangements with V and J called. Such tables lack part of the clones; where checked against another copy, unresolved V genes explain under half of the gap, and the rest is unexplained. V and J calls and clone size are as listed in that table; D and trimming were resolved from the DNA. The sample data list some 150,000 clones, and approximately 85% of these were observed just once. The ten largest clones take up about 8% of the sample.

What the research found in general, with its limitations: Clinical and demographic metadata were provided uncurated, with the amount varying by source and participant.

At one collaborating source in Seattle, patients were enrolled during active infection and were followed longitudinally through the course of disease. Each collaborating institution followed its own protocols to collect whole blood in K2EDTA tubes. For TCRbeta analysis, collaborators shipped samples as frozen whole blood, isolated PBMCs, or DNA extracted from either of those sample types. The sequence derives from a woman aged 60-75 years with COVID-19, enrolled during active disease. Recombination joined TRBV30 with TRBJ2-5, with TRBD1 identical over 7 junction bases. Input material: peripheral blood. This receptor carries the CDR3 CAWETGAPQETQYF. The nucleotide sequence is TGTGCCTGGGAAACAGGGGCCCCCCAAGAGACCCAGTACTTC.